These 14 T cell receptor beta chains share one sample of origin, sequenced in a study of blood T cell repertoires in COVID-19. Method: immunoSEQ multiplex PCR; TCRdb's copy keeps in-frame clones and lacks some. The repertoire includes 190,000 or so clones, around 80% of them detected once, and about 10% sits in the top ten. The sequenced sample was peripheral blood. The receptors shown here come from a woman of 80 years or more with COVID-19, enrolled during active disease.

The chain couples TRBV9 to TRBJ1-2; no firm D call. The germline V gene has CDR1 SGDLS and CDR2 YYNGEE. The CDR3 runs to 14 residues. Trimming removed 5 bases from V and 4 bases from J, with 15 bases in between. The CDR3 nucleotides are TGTGCCAGCAGACCCGACCACGGGATCTATGGCTACACCTTC. It translates to CASRPDHGIYGYTF.

The V and J genes are TRBV7-3 and TRBJ2-3, with a weak D call TRBD1 (7 bases). Germline CDR1 reads SGHTA; CDR2 reads FQGTGA. V lost 0 bases to trimming and J lost 3 bases, with 13 bases between them. The CDR3 runs 16 residues. CDR3 sequence: CASSLTRAGGTDTQYF. DNA of the CDR3: TGTGCCAGCAGCTTAACGAGGGCAGGGGGGACAGATACGCAGTATTTT. Full variable domain (outside the CDR3, taken from reference TRBV7-3 and TRBJ2-3): GAGVSQTPSNKVTEKGKYVELRCDPISGHTALYWYRQSLGQGPEFLIYFQGTGAADDSGLPNDRFFAVRPEGSVSTLKIQRTERGDSAVYLCASSLTRAGGTDTQYFGPGTRLTVL.

The chain joins TRBV6-6 to TRBJ1-6, with 7 bases aligning to TRBD1. Germline V gene data show CDR1 as MNHNY and CDR2 as SVGAGI (reference sequence). The CDR3 has 16 amino acids. Trimming cost V 6 bases and J 9 bases; bases outside gene matches: 14. CDR3 protein: CASRPTGTDTPSPLHF. The CDR3 nucleotides are TGTGCCAGCAGACCCACCGGGACAGACACTCCTTCACCCCTCCACTTT.

The chain links TRBV7-8 to TRBJ2-7, with TRBD1 matching 8 bases. CDR1 is SGHVS and CDR2 is FQNEAQ in the germline V gene. With 5 bases clipped from V and 0 bases from J, the junction kept 6 bases outside the gene matches. This CDR3 region has 15 residues. CDR3 sequence reads: CASSRRDRSSYEQYF. CDR3 nucleotides: TGTGCCAGCAGCCGCCGGGACAGGAGCTCCTACGAGCAGTACTTC.

The genes are TRBV27 and TRBJ2-1, with 9 bases aligning to TRBD1. V lost 1 base to trimming and J lost 8 bases; unmatched junction nucleotides: 6. The CDR3 contains 15 residues. CDR1 and CDR2 from the germline V gene are MNHEY and SMNVEV (reference sequence). The CDR3 sequence: CASSLWGTGIHEQFF. CDR3 nucleotide sequence: TGTGCCAGCAGTTTATGGGGGACAGGGATCCATGAGCAGTTCTTC.

In regard to this clone: The sample has other DNA sequences that encode this CDR3 too. The chain employs TRBV11-3 and TRBJ2-1; D is perhaps TRBD1 (5 bases). Trimming pared 5 bases from V and 0 bases from J, leaving 11 bases between. Germline assignment: CDR1 SGHNT and CDR2 YENEEA. The CDR3 totals 15 residues. The CDR3 nucleotides are TGTGCCAGCAGCCCCCGTACAGGCTCCTACAATGAGCAGTTCTTC. Translation gives CASSPRTGSYNEQFF.

The chain couples TRBV19 to TRBJ1-3; TRBD1 is a possible D gene (5 bases). The ends were cut back, 7 bases at V and 0 bases at J, with 13 bases in the middle. The CDR3 contains 15 residues. The V gene's germline CDR1 is LNHDA and CDR2 SQIVND (reference sequence). CDR3 DNA sequence: TGTGCCAGTACCCTGGGGGGGAGCTCTGGAAACACCATATATTTT. Translation: CASTLGGSSGNTIYF.

The genes are TRBV2 and TRBJ1-6; 7 bases match TRBD1. The CDR3 consists of 15 residues. Losses at the gene ends were 6 bases for V and 8 bases for J; bases not matched to a gene: 10. CDR1 is SNHLY and CDR2 is FYNNEI in the germline V gene. CDR3: CASRRTTGWDSPLHF. In nucleotides, the CDR3 is TGTGCCAGCAGACGCACGACAGGGTGGGATTCACCCCTCCACTTT.

The V call is TRBV18, the J call TRBJ2-1; 7 bases are shared with TRBD1. The junction had 8 bases not matched to a gene; V was cut back by 2 bases and J by 4 bases. Germline CDR1 and CDR2: KGHSH and LQKENI. This CDR3 region has 16 residues. The CDR3 reads CASSPKGTVTYNEQFF. The CDR3 DNA sequence: TGTGCCAGCTCACCAAAGGGGACAGTTACTTACAATGAGCAGTTCTTC.

V is TRBV27 and J is TRBJ2-7; D is ambiguous. The CDR3 runs 11 residues. Germline CDR1 reads MNHEY; CDR2 reads SMNVEV (reference sequence). V was pared by 3 bases and J by 2 bases, with 2 bases between. CDR3 loop: CASSFTYEQYF. CDR3 sequence (DNA): TGTGCCAGCAGTTTCACCTACGAGCAGTACTTC.

CDR3 in amino acids: CASSSRPGSNEQFF. CDR3 sequence (DNA): TGCGCCAGCAGCTCACGGCCGGGGTCCAATGAGCAGTTCTTC. The chain recombines TRBV5-1 with TRBJ2-1, with D possibly being TRBD2 (5 bases). V lost 3 bases to trimming and J lost 6 bases, with 13 bases between them. The CDR3 has 14 amino acids. The germline V gene encodes CDR1 SGHRS and CDR2 YFSETQ.

This clone has only one observation. The chain combines TRBV29-1 with TRBJ1-1; a weak D match, TRBD1 (5 bases). The CDR3 covers 12 residues. V was cut by 6 bases and J by 3 bases, with 11 bases left in between. CDR1 and CDR2 (germline): SQVTM, ANQGSEA. In DNA, the CDR3 is TGCAGCGTGGGGGGAGGGGACACTGAAGCTTTCTTT. Translating it yields CSVGGGDTEAFF.

The chain links TRBV25-1 to TRBJ2-4; 9 nucleotides align to TRBD2. V lost 6 bases and J lost 3; bases outside the gene matches: 12. The CDR3 runs 17 residues. Per the germline V gene, CDR1 is MGHDK and CDR2 is SYGVNS. The CDR3 DNA reads as TGTGCCAGCAGCCCGGGTCCTAGCGGGGTGGGCAAAAACATTCAGTACTTC. Residues: CASSPGPSGVGKNIQYF. The full variable domain, its missing parts supplied by reference TRBV25-1 and TRBJ2-4, is EADIYQTPRYLVIGTGKKITLECSQTMGHDKMYWYQQDPGMELHLIHYSYGVNSTEKGDLSSESTVSRIRTEHFPLTLESARPSHTSQYLCASSPGPSGVGKNIQYFGAGTRLSVL.

The rearrangement joins TRBV27 to TRBJ2-7; tentatively, D is TRBD2 (6 bases). The CDR3 has 15 residues. The V end lost 2 bases, the J end lost 1 base, and 12 bases lay between the germline ends. CDR1 is MNHEY, CDR2 SMNVEV, per germline (reference sequence). DNA of the CDR3: TGTGCCAGCAGTTTACGGCGGGAACTATCCTACGAGCAGTACTTC. Protein: CASSLRRELSYEQYF.